These 10 T cell receptor beta chains were sequenced from one sample in a study of CXCR3-negative and CXCR3-positive naive CD8 T cells. TRB cDNA libraries were made by UMI-labeled 5' RACE. Each CDR3 protein gets one entry in TCRdb, which reprocessed the 5' RACE reads and gives no DNA. The repertoire table contains 40,000 to 45,000 distinct CDR3 sequences. Sequencing was performed on naive CXCR3- CD8+ T cells from blood. The subset denotes: CD45RO-CCR7+CD27+CD95- naive CD8+ T cells lacking CXCR3 (TNR3-). Receptors were obtained from a human donor in good health. Some clones in this sample may be carry-over from other donors' samples.

J is TRBJ2-7 and V is TRBV11-2. Germline V gene data show CDR1 as SGHAT and CDR2 as FQNNGV. The CDR3 runs to 12 residues. CDR3 in amino acids: CASSSTAYEQYF.

This chain connects TRBV7-2 to TRBJ2-1; TCRdb proposes TRBD2, but this gene call is untestable without DNA. Germline V gene data show CDR1 as SGHTA and CDR2 as FQGNSA. CDR3 length: 15 residues. Here the CDR3 reads CASSLTSGAYNEQFF.

The chain uses TRBV28 and TRBJ2-6; the TCRdb call, TRBD2, lacks DNA for checking. CDR3 length: 19 residues. Germline loops: CDR1 MDHEN, CDR2 SYDVKM. CDR3 sequence reads: CASSSAVLLIDSGANVLTF. Filled out from reference TRBV28 and TRBJ2-6, the complete variable domain reads DVKVTQSSRYLVKRTGEKVFLECVQDMDHENMFWYRQDPGLGLRLIYFSYDVKMKEKGDIPEGYSVSREKKERFSLILESASTNQTSMYLCASSSAVLLIDSGANVLTFGAGSRLTVL.

The gene calls are TRBV29-1 and TRBJ2-7; there is no DNA to check the TCRdb D call of TRBD1. CDR1 SQVTM and CDR2 ANQGSEA come from the germline V gene. This CDR3 has 17 residues. The CDR3 here is CSVEDLISGTGGNEQYF.

The chain combines TRBV7-3 with TRBJ2-5; TCRdb names TRBD1, which stays unverified in the absence of DNA. Germline CDR1 reads SGHTA; CDR2 reads FQGTGA. This CDR3 comprises 14 residues. CDR3 sequence: CASSQGGYQETQYF.

The chain links TRBV10-3 to TRBJ2-7. The V gene's germline CDR1 is ENHRY and CDR2 SYGVKD. The CDR3 is 11 amino acids. This chain's CDR3 is CAISDGYEQYF.

The gene calls are TRBV29-1 and TRBJ1-2. CDR3 length: 12 amino acids. In germline, CDR1 is SQVTM, CDR2 ANQGSEA. This CDR3 is CSVDGVGYGYTF.

The J gene is TRBJ1-1, the V gene TRBV4-3; TCRdb returns TRBD1, unconfirmable since there is no DNA. The V gene's germline CDR1 is LGHNA and CDR2 YSLEER. The CDR3 covers 15 residues. CDR3 amino acids: CASSRHRAGGTEAFF.

The V call is TRBV3-1, the J call TRBJ2-2. Germline V gives CDR1 LGHDT, CDR2 YNNKEL (reference sequence). CDR3 length: 15 amino acids. CDR3 in amino acids: CASSPESADTGELFF.

The V gene is TRBV21-1, the J gene TRBJ1-2; the TRBD1 assignment by TCRdb is unverifiable without DNA. TRBV21-1 is flagged as a pseudogene. The CDR3 consists of 14 residues. The CDR3 is CASRRDRPPYGYTF.